The source of this T cell receptor beta chain is a study of identical twins. Unique molecular identifiers were present on the cDNA, which also gained a universal primer site by template switching. TCRdb re-called the 5' RACE reads through MiXCR, storing one row per CDR3 protein. The table includes hundreds of thousands of distinct CDR3 sequences, 8.5% to 9.5% detected once. CDR3 size: 15 residues. The germline V gene encodes CDR1 LNHNV and CDR2 YYDKDF (reference sequence). V shed 5 bases and J 5 bases; nucleotides not matched to a gene: 10. These same data were also listed under a study on yellow fever vaccine responses in identical twins.

The rearrangement links TRBV15 to TRBJ2-5; 8 bases map to TRBD2. The specimen sequenced was PBMCs. This TCR came from a young woman in good health. The CDR3 DNA follows: TGTGCCACCAGCGCGGGGGGACTCCTCAGGGAGACCCAGTACTTC. Translated, it gives CATSAGGLLRETQYF.